Listed below are T cell receptor beta chains from one sample, sequenced in a study of B cell selection in AIRE deficiency. Assay used: immunoSEQ multiplex PCR; TCRdb lists only in-frame clones, some missing. Counted here are around 26,000 clones, roughly 90% occurring once; the ten biggest clones make up 1.1%. The material sequenced was CD4+CD25+ Tregs sorted from PBMCs. The receptors stem from a human donor in good health. Both conserved end residues are part of each CDR3. The order of the fields is CDR3 DNA, CDR3 protein, D gene, CDR3 length, V gene, J gene, clone size. D genes are given only for firm matches. Some rows have no size entry. The others give once, few or many, or a class for an expanded clone.

DNA: TGTGCCAGCAGTTCCTCCCGGGGGGAAGAGACCCAGTACTTC
CDR3: CASSSSRGEETQYF
D: TRBD2
length: 14
V: TRBV2
J: TRBJ2-5
size: -

DNA: TGTGCCAGCAGTCCCGGGATTACGCAGTATTTT
CDR3: CASSPGITQYF
D: -
length: 11
V: TRBV2
J: TRBJ2-3
size: -

DNA: TGTGCCAGCAGTGAGGCTAGCGGGGGGACCTACAATGAGCAGTTCTTC
CDR3: CASSEASGGTYNEQFF
D: TRBD2
length: 16
V: TRBV2
J: TRBJ2-1
size: -

DNA: TGTGCCAGCAGTTACTATCGGGACCTCTATGGCTACACCTTC
CDR3: CASSYYRDLYGYTF
D: -
length: 14
V: TRBV6-5
J: TRBJ1-2
size: once

DNA: TGTGCCAGCAGCCGCCGGAGGGGGCCACCCCAAGAGACCCAGTACTTC
CDR3: CASSRRRGPPQETQYF
D: -
length: 16
V: TRBV7-2
J: TRBJ2-5
size: -

DNA: TGCAGCGTTGATGTGGTGGGGACAGGGAGTCTCGGTCAGTACTTC
CDR3: CSVDVVGTGSLGQYF
D: TRBD1
length: 15
V: TRBV29-1
J: TRBJ2-7
size: -

DNA: TGTGCCAGCAGCTTGGACGTGCAAGATACGCAGTATTTT
CDR3: CASSLDVQDTQYF
D: -
length: 13
V: TRBV5-6
J: TRBJ2-3
size: -

DNA: TGTGCCAGCAGTGAATTGGGACAGGGCAATGAGCAGTTCTTC
CDR3: CASSELGQGNEQFF
D: TRBD1
length: 14
V: TRBV25-1
J: TRBJ2-1
size: few

DNA: TGTGCCAGCAGCCCAACCCCCAGGGTGGCCTACAATGAGCAGTTCTTC
CDR3: CASSPTPRVAYNEQFF
D: -
length: 16
V: TRBV7-2
J: TRBJ2-1
size: once

DNA: TGTGCCAGCTCAACGGGGAATCAGCCCCAGCATTTT
CDR3: CASSTGNQPQHF
D: -
length: 12
V: TRBV18
J: TRBJ1-5
size: -

DNA: TGTGCCACCAGCAGACCCTTAAGAGGGGGTCGATATGAAAAACTGTTTTTT
CDR3: CATSRPLRGGRYEKLFF
D: -
length: 17
V: TRBV15
J: TRBJ1-4
size: -

DNA: TGTGCCAGCAGCCCATCCCCGGAAGGTTCGCAGTATTTT
CDR3: CASSPSPEGSQYF
D: -
length: 13
V: TRBV6-5
J: TRBJ2-3
size: -

DNA: TGCGCCAGCAGCGAGACTAGCGGGGGGCCGAACACCGGGGAGCTGTTTTTT
CDR3: CASSETSGGPNTGELFF
D: TRBD2
length: 17
V: TRBV5-1
J: TRBJ2-2
size: -

DNA: TGTGCCAGCAGTGTCTGGGGGTCTAATGAAAAACTGTTTTTT
CDR3: CASSVWGSNEKLFF
D: -
length: 14
V: TRBV6-6
J: TRBJ1-4
size: -

DNA: TGTGCCAGTAGTATAGAGGGGACAGGGAGCTCTGGGGCCAACGTCCTGACTTTC
CDR3: CASSIEGTGSSGANVLTF
D: TRBD1
length: 18
V: TRBV19
J: TRBJ2-6
size: -

DNA: TGTGCCAGCAGTAGGGACAGGCTCTACGAGCAGTACTTC
CDR3: CASSRDRLYEQYF
D: TRBD1
length: 13
V: TRBV6-5
J: TRBJ2-7
size: -

DNA: TGTGCCAGCAGCTCTCCGACACAACTGCGGCCCACTGGGGCCAACGTCCTGACTTTC
CDR3: CASSSPTQLRPTGANVLTF
D: -
length: 19
V: TRBV13
J: TRBJ2-6
size: -

DNA: TGTGCCAGCAGCTTACCCCCGGGACCCTACGAGCAGTACTTC
CDR3: CASSLPPGPYEQYF
D: -
length: 14
V: TRBV11-2
J: TRBJ2-7
size: -

DNA: TGTGCCAGCAAGGAGATGGGGTTTACTAATGGCTACACCTTC
CDR3: CASKEMGFTNGYTF
D: -
length: 14
V: TRBV27
J: TRBJ1-2
size: -

DNA: TGTGCCAGCAGCCAGTCTGGAACTCATTCACCCCTCCACTTT
CDR3: CASSQSGTHSPLHF
D: -
length: 14
V: TRBV14
J: TRBJ1-6
size: -

DNA: TGTGCCATACGACAGGACAATCGGCCCCAGCATTTT
CDR3: CAIRQDNRPQHF
D: -
length: 12
V: TRBV10-3
J: TRBJ1-5
size: -

DNA: TGTGCCAGCAGCTGGACAGGGGCGAGTGGAAACACCATATATTTT
CDR3: CASSWTGASGNTIYF
D: TRBD1
length: 15
V: TRBV11-1
J: TRBJ1-3
size: -

DNA: TGTGCCAGCAGCTTACGACGGGACGGGAATTTTTACGAGCAGTACTTC
CDR3: CASSLRRDGNFYEQYF
D: -
length: 16
V: TRBV11-2
J: TRBJ2-7
size: -

DNA: TGTGCCAGCAGCTTCTCCCGGGGGACGAACACCGGGGAGCTGTTTTTT
CDR3: CASSFSRGTNTGELFF
D: -
length: 16
V: TRBV13
J: TRBJ2-2
size: -